This TCR beta chain was sequenced during a study of siplizumab effects on memory and regulatory T cells. Study-level results: Confirmation that proliferating Tregs from siplizumab cultures had suppressive function was not obtained.

This CDR3 contains 13 residues. V was shortened by 0 bases and J by 5 bases, with 10 bases between the two germline ends. Germline loops: CDR1 SQVTM, CDR2 ANQGSEA. On this clone itself: As yet, its antigen is unknown.

TCRdb's copy holds only in-frame clones and misses some; the assay was immunoSEQ multiplex PCR. This sample yields approximately 100,000 clones, of which 85% to 95% are seen a single time; 1% to 1.5% belongs to the top ten. The V gene is TRBV29-1, the J gene TRBJ2-5; D not resolved. The specimen was non-Treg CD4+ T cells sorted from blood. The origin of this receptor is a human donor in good health. DNA of the CDR3: TGCAGCGTTGAAGACCATCTTAGGGAGACCCAGTACTTC. As protein: CSVEDHLRETQYF.